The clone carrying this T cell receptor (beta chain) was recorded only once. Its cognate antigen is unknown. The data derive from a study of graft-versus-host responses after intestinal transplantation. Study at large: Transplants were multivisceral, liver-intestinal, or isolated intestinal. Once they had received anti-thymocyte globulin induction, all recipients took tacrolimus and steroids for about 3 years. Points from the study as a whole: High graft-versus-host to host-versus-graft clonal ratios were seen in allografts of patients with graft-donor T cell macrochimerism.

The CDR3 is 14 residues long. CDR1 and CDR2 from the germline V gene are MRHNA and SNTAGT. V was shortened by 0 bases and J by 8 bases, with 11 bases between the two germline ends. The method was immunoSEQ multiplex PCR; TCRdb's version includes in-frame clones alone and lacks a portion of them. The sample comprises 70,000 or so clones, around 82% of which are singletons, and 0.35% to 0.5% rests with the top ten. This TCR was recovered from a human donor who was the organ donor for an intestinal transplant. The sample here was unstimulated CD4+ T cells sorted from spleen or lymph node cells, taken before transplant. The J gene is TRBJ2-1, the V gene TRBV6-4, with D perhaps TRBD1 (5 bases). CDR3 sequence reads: CASSDSDRGYEQFF. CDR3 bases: TGTGCCAGCAGTGACTCGGATAGGGGCTATGAGCAGTTCTTC.